This T cell receptor (beta chain) was found in a study of blood T cells in healthy people across ages. CDR3 size: 13 residues. Trimming cost V 6 bases and J 3 bases, with 13 bases left between them. Germline V gene lookup returns CDR1 DFQATT and CDR2 SNEGSKA (reference sequence). This clonotype occurred a few times. Alongside a J-beta primer mix, a sample-barcoded 5' primer served in a second PCR lasting about 7 to 12 cycles. From the 5' RACE reads, TCRdb called clonotypes with MiXCR, one entry per CDR3 protein. The table shows 700,000 or so distinct CDR3 sequences, with around 43% occurring only once.

The J gene is TRBJ2-3, the V gene TRBV20-1; D is possibly TRBD2 (5 bases). The sample was blood. This sequence originates from a man older than 75 in good health. DNA of the CDR3: TGCAGTGCCCCAAGACGGGAAACAGATACGCAGTATTTT. Translation: CSAPRRETDTQYF.